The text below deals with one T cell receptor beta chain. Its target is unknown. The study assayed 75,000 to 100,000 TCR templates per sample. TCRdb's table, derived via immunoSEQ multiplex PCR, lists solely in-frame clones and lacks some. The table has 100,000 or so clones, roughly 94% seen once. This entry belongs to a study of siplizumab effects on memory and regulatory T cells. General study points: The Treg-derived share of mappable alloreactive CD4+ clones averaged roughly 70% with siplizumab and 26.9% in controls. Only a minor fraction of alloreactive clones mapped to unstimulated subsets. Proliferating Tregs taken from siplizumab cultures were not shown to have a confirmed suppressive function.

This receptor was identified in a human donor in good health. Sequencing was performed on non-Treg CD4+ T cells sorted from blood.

For the CDR3, the DNA is TGTGCCAGCAGCTCTATAGCCGGGAAAACTGAAAAACTGTTTTTT. As protein: CASSSIAGKTEKLFF. The rearrangement uses TRBV11-2 and TRBJ1-4; D gene ambiguous. Germline assignment: CDR1 SGHAT and CDR2 FQNNGV. This CDR3 is 15 amino acids long. The V gene lost 4 bases and the J gene lost 7 bases, with 16 bases spanning the gap.